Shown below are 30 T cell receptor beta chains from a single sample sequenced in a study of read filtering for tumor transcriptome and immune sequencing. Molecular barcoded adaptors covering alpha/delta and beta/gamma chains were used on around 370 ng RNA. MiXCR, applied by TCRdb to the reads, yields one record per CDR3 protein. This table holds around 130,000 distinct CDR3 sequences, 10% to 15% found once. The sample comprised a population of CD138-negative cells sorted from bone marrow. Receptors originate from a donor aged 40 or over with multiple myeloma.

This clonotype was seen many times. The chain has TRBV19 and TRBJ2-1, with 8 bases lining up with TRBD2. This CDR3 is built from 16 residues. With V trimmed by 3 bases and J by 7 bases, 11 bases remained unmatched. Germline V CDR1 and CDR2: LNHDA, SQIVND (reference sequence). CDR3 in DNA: TGTGCCAGTAGTATGGCGGGAGGCCCGGGGGTGAATGAGCAGTTCTTC. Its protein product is CASSMAGGPGVNEQFF.

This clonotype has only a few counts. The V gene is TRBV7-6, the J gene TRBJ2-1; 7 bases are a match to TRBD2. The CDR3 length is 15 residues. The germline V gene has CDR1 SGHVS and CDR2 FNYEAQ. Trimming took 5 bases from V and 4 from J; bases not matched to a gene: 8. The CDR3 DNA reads TGTGCCAGCAGCACACTTAGCGGGCGTTACAATGAGCAGTTCTTC. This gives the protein CASSTLSGRYNEQFF.

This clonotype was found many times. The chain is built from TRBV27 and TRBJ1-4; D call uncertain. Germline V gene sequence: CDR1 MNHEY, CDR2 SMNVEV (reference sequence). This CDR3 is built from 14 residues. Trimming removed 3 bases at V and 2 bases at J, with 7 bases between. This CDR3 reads CASSFGTTNEKLFF. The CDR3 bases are TGTGCCAGCAGTTTTGGTACCACTAATGAAAAACTGTTTTTT.

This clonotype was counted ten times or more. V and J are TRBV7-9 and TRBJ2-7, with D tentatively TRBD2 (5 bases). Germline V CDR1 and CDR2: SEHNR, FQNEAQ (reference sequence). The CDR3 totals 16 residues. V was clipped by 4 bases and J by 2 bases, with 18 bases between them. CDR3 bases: TGTGCCAGCAGCTCCCCCCCTGGACTGGAAACCTACGAGCAGTACTTC. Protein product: CASSSPPGLETYEQYF. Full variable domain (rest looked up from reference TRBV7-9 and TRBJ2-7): DTGVSQNPRHKITKRGQNVTFRCDPISEHNRLYWYRQTLGQGPEFLTYFQNEAQLEKSRLLSDRFSAERPKGSFSTLEIQRTEQGDSAMYLCASSSPPGLETYEQYFGPGTRLTVT.

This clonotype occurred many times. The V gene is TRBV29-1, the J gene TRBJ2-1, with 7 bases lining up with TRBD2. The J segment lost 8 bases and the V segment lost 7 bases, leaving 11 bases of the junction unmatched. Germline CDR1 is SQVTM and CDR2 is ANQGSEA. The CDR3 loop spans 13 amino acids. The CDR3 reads CSARAGNTDEQFF. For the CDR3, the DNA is TGCAGCGCTAGAGCGGGAAATACTGATGAGCAGTTCTTC.

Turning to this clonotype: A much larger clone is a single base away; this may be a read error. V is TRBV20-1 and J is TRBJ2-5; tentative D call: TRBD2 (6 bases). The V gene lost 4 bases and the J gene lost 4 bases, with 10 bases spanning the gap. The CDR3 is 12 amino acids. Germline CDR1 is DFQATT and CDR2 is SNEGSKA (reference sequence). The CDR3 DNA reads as TGCAGTGCTATAGCGGTAGTAGAGACCCAGTACTTC. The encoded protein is CSAIAVVETQYF.

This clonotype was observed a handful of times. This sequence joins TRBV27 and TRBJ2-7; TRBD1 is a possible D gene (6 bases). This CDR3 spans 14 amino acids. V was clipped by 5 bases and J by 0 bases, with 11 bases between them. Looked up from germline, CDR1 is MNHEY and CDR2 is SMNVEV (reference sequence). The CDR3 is CASSRPDSSYEQYF. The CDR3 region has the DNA TGTGCCAGCAGTAGACCGGACAGCTCCTACGAGCAGTACTTC.

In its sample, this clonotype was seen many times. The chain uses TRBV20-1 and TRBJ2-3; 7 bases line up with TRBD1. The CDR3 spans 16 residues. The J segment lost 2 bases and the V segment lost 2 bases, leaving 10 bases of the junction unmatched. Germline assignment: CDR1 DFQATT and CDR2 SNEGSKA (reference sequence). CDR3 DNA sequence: TGCAGTGCTAGAAACCCTAGAGGGGGCCTCACAGATACGCAGTATTTT. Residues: CSARNPRGGLTDTQYF.

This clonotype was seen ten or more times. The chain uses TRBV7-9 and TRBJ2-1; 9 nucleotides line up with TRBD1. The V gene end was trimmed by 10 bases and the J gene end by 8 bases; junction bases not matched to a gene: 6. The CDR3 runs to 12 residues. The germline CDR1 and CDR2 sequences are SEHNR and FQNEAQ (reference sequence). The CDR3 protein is CATPGQGYEQFF. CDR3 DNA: TGTGCCACGCCGGGACAGGGATATGAGCAGTTCTTC.

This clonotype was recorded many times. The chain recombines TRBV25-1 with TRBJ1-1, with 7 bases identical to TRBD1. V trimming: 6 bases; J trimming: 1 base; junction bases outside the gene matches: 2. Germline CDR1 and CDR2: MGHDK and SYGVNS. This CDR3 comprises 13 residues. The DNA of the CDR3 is TGTGCCAGCAGACAGGGGACGAACACTGAAGCTTTCTTT. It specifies CASRQGTNTEAFF.

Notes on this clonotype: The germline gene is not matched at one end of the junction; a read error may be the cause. This CDR3 reads CASSLYPGANVLTF. Written as DNA, the CDR3 is TGTGCCAGCAGTTTGTACCCTGGGGCCAACGTCTTGACTTTC. This chain connects TRBV27 to TRBJ2-6; a weak D match, TRBD1 (5 bases). CDR1 and CDR2 (germline): MNHEY, SMNVEV (reference sequence). The CDR3 totals 14 residues.

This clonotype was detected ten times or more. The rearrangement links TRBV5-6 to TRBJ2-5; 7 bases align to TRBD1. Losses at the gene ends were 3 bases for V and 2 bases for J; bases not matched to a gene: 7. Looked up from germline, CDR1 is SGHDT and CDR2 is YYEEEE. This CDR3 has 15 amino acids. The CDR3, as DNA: TGTGCCAGCAGCTGGGGCAGGGGGTTGCAAGAGACCCAGTACTTC. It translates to CASSWGRGLQETQYF.

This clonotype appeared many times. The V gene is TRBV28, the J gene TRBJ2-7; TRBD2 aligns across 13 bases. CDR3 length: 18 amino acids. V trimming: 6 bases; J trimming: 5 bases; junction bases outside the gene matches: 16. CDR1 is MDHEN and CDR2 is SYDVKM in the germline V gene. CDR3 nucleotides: TGTGCCAGCAGGGGGGGTGGCTGGACTAGCGGGAGTCTCCACGAGCAGTACTTC. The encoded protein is CASRGGGWTSGSLHEQYF.

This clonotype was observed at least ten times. The CDR3 sequence: CASSYGREAILDTQYF. CDR3 bases: TGTGCCAGCAGTTACGGGCGGGAAGCTATATTGGATACGCAGTATTTT. This sequence joins TRBV6-5 and TRBJ2-3; TRBD2 is a possible D gene (6 bases). Trimming removed 2 bases from V and 6 bases from J, with 18 bases in between. CDR1 and CDR2 from the germline V gene are MNHEY and SVGAGI. CDR3 length: 16 residues.

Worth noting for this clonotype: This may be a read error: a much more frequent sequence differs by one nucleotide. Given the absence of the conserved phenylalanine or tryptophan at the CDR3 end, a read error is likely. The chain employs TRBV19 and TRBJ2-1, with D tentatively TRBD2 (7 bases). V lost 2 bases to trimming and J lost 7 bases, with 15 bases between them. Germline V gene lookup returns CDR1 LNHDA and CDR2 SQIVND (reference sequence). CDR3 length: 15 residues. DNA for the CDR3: TGTGCCAGTAGTATAAAGGGGGGGGCATCTAATGAGCAGTTCTCC. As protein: CASSIKGGASNEQFS.

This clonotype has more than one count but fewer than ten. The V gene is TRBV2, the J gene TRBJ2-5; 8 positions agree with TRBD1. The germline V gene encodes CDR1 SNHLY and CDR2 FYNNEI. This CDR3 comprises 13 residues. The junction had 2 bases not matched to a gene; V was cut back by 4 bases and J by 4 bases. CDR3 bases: TGTGCCAGCAGTGTGGACAGGGCAGAGACCCAGTACTTC. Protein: CASSVDRAETQYF.

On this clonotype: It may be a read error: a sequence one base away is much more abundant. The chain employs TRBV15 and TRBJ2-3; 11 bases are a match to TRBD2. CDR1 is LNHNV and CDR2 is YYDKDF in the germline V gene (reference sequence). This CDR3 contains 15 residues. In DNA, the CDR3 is TGTGCCACTGTACTAGCGGGAGAGGCCGGAGATACGCAGTGTTTT. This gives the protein CATVLAGEAGDTQCF.

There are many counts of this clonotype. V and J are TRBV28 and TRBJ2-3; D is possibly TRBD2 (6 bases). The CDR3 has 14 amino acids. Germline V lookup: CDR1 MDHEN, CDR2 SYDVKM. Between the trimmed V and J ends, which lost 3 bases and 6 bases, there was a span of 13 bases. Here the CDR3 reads CASSFSGRADTQYF. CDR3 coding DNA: TGTGCCAGCAGTTTTAGCGGCAGGGCTGATACGCAGTATTTT.

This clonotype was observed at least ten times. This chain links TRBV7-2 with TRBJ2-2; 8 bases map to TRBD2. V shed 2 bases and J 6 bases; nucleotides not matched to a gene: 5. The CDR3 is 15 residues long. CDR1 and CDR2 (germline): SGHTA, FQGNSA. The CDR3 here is CASSLKREWSGELFF. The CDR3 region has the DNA TGTGCCAGCAGCTTAAAGCGGGAGTGGTCCGGGGAGCTGTTTTTT.

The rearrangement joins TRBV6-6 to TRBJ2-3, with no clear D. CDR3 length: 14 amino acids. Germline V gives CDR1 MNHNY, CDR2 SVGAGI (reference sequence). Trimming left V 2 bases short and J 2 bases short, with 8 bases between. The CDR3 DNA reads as TGTGCCAGCAGTTACGGCACCAACACAGATACGCAGTATTTT. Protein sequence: CASSYGTNTDTQYF.

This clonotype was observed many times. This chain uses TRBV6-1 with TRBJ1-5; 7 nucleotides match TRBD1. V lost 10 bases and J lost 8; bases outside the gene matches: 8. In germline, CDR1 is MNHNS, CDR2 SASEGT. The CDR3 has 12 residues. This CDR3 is CATRQGLKPQHF. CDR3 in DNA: TGTGCCACCAGACAGGGCTTGAAGCCCCAGCATTTT.

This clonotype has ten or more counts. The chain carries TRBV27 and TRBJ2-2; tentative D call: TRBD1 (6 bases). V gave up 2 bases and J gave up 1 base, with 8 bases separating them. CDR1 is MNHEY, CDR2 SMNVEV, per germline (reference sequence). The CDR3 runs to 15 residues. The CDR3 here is CASSLDRKNTGELFF. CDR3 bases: TGTGCCAGCAGTTTAGACAGGAAGAACACCGGGGAGCTGTTTTTT.

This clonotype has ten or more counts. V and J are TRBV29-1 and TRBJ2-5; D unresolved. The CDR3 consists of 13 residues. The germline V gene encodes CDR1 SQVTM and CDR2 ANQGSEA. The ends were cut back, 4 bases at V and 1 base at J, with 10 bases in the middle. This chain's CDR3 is CSVVGGRQETQYF. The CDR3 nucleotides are TGCAGCGTTGTTGGCGGTCGCCAAGAGACCCAGTACTTC.

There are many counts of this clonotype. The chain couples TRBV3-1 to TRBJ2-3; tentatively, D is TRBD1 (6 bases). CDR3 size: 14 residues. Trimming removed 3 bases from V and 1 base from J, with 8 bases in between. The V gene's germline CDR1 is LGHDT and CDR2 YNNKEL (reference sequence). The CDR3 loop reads CASSQGAGTDTQYF. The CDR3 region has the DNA TGTGCCAGCAGCCAGGGGGCTGGCACAGATACGCAGTATTTT.

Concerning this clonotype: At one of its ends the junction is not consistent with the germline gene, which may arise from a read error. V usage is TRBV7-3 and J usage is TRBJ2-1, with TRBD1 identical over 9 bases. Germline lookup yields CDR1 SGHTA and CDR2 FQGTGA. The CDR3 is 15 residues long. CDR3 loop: CTSSPGTGTYNEQFF. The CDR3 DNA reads TGTACCAGCAGCCCCGGGACAGGGACTTACAATGAGCAGTTCTTC.

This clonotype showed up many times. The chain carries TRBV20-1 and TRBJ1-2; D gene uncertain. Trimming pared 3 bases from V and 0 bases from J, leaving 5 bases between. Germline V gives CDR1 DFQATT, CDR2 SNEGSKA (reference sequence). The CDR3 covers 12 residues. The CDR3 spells CSASNANYGYTF. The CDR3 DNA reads TGCAGTGCTAGCAACGCTAACTATGGCTACACCTTC.

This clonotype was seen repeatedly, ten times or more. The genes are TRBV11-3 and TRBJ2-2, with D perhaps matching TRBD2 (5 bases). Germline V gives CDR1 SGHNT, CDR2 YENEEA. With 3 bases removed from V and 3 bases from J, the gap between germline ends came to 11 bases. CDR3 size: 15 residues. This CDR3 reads CASSLTGKYTGELFF. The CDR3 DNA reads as TGTGCCAGCAGCTTGACCGGGAAGTACACCGGGGAGCTGTTTTTT.

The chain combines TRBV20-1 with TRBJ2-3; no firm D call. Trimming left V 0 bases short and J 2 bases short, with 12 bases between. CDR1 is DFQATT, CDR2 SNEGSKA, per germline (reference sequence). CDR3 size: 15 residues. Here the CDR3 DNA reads TGCAGTGCTAGAGATCGTGCCCCTAACACAGATACGCAGTATTTT. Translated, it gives CSARDRAPNTDTQYF.

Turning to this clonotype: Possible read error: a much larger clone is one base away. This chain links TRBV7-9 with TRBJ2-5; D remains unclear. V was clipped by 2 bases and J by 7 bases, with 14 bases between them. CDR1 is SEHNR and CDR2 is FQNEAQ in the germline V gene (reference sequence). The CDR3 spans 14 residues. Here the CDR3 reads CASSLTSMRGTQYF. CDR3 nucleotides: TGTGCCAGCAGCTTAACCTCCATGCGAGGGACCCAGTACTTC.

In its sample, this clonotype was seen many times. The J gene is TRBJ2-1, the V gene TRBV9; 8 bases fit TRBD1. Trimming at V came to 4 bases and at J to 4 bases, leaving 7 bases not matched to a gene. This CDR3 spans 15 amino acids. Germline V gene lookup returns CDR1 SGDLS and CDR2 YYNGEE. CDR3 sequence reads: CASSIGTGPYNEQFF. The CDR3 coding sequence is TGTGCCAGCAGCATCGGGACAGGCCCTTACAATGAGCAGTTCTTC.